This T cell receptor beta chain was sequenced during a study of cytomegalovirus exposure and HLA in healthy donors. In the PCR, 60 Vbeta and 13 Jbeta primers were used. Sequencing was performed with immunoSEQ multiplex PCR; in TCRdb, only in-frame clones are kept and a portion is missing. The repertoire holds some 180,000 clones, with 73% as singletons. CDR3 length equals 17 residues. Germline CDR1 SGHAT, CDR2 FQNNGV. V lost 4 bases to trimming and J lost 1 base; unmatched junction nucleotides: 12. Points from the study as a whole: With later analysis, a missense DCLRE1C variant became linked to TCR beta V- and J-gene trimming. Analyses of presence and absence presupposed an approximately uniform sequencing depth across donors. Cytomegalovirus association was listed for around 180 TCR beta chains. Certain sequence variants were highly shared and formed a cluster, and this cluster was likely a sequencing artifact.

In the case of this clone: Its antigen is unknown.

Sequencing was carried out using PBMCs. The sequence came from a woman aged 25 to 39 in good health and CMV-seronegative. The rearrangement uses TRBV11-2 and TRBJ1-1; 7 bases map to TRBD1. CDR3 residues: CASSSPGQRRGNTEAFF. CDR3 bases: TGTGCCAGCAGCTCTCCGGGACAGCGAAGGGGGAACACTGAAGCTTTCTTT.